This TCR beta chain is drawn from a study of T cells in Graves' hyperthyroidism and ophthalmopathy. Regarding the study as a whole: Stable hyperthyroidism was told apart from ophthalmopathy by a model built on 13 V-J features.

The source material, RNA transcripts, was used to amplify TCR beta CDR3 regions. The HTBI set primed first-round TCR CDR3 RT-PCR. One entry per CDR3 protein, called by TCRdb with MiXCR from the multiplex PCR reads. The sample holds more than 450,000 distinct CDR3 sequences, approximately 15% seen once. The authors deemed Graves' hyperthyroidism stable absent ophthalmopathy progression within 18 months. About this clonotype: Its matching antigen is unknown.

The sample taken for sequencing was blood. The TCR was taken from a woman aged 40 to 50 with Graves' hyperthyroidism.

The CDR3 sequence: CASSQVMRAGTGELFF. CDR3 nucleotide sequence: TGCGCCAGCAGCCAAGTAATGAGGGCCGGCACCGGGGAGCTGTTTTTT. The rearrangement joins TRBV4-1 to TRBJ2-2; D perhaps matches TRBD2 (5 bases). This CDR3 spans 16 amino acids. Trimming left V 1 base short and J 4 bases short, with 13 bases between. CDR1 and CDR2 from the germline V gene are MGHRA and YSYEKL.